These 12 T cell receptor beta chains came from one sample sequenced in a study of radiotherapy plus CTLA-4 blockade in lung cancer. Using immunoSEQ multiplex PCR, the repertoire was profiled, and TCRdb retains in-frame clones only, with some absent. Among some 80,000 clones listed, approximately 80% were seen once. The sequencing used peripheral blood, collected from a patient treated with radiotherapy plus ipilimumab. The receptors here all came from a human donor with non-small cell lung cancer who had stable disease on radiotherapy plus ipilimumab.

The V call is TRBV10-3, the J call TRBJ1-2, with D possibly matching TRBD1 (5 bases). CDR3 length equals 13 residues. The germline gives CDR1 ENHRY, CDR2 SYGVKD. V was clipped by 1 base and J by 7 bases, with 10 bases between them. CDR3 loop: CAISEWQGGGYTF. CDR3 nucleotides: TGTGCCATCAGTGAGTGGCAGGGCGGTGGCTACACCTTC.

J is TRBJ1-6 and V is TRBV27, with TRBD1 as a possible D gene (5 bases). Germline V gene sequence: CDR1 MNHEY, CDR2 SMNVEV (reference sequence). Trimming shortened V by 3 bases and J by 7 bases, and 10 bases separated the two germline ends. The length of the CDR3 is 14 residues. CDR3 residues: CASSLGQQNSPLHF. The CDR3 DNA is TGTGCCAGCAGTTTGGGGCAGCAAAATTCACCCCTCCACTTT.

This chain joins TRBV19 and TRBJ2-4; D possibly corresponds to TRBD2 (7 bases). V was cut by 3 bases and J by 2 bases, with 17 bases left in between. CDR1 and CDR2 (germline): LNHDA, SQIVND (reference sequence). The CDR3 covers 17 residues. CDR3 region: CASSMRGPRGTKNIQYF. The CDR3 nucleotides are TGTGCCAGTAGTATGCGGGGGCCCCGAGGGACCAAAAACATTCAGTACTTC.

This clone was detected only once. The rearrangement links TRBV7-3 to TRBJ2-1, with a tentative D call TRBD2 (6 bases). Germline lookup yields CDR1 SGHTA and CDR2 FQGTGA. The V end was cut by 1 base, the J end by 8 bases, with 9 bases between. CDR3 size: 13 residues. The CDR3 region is CASSLKGGDEQFF. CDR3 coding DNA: TGTGCCAGCAGCTTAAAAGGCGGGGATGAGCAGTTCTTC.

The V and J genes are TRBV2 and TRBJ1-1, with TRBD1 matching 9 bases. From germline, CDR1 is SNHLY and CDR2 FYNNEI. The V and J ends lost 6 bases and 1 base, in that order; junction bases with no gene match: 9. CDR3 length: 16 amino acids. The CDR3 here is CASSGTGTGTNTEAFF. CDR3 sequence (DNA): TGTGCCAGCAGCGGGACCGGGACAGGGACGAACACTGAAGCTTTCTTT. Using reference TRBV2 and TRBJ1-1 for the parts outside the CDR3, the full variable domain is EPEVTQTPSHQVTQMGQEVILRCVPISNHLYFYWYRQILGQKVEFLVSFYNNEISEKSEIFDDQFSVERPDGSNFTLKIRSTKLEDSAMYFCASSGTGTGTNTEAFFGQGTRLTVV.

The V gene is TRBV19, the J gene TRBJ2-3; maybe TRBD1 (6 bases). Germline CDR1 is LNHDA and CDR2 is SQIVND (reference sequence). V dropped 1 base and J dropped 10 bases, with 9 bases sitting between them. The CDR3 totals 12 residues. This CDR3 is CASSIGGPAQYF. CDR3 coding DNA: TGTGCCAGTAGTATAGGGGGGCCGGCGCAGTATTTT.

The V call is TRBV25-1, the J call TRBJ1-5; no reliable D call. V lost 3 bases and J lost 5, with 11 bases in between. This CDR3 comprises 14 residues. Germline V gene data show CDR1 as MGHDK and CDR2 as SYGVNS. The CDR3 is CASSDTGTYQPQHF. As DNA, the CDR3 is TGTGCCAGCAGTGATACGGGCACATATCAGCCCCAGCATTTT.

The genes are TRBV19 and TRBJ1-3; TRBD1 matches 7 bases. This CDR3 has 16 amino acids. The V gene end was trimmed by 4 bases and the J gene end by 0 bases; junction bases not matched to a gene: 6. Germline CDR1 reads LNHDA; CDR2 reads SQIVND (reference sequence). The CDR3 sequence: CASSKSRQGSGNTIYF. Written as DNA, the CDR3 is TGTGCCAGTAGTAAATCCCGACAGGGCTCTGGAAACACCATATATTTT.

Here the CDR3 DNA reads TGCGCCAGCAGCTCGGGACTAGCGGGAGGGAGCGGGACAGATACGCAGTATTTT. Protein product: CASSSGLAGGSGTDTQYF. The chain has TRBV5-1 and TRBJ2-3, with 16 positions matching TRBD2. Trimming removed 3 bases from V and 3 bases from J; junction bases left unmatched: 7. This CDR3 is built from 18 residues. Germline lookup yields CDR1 SGHRS and CDR2 YFSETQ. Based on the CDR3 plus reference TRBV5-1 and TRBJ2-3, the full variable domain is KAGVTQTPRYLIKTRGQQVTLSCSPISGHRSVSWYQQTPGQGLQFLFEYFSETQRNKGNFPGRFSGRQFSNSRSEMNVSTLELGDSALYLCASSSGLAGGSGTDTQYFGPGTRLTVL.

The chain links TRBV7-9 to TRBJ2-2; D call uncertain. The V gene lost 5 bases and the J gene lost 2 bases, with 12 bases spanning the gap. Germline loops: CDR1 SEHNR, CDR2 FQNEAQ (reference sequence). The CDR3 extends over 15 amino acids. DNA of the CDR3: TGTGCCAGCAGCCCCCCACTCAAAAACACCGGGGAGCTGTTTTTT. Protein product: CASSPPLKNTGELFF.

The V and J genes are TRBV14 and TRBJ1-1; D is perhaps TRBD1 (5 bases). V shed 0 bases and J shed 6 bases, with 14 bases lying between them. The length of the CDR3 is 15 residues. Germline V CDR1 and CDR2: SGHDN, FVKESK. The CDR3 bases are TGTGCCAGCAGCCAAGAATGGGGGACTTGGGCTGAAGCTTTCTTT. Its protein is CASSQEWGTWAEAFF. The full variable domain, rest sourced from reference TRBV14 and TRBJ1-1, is EAGVTQFPSHSVIEKGQTVTLRCDPISGHDNLYWYRRVMGKEIKFLLHFVKESKQDESGMPNNRFLAERTGGTYSTLKVQPAELEDSGVYFCASSQEWGTWAEAFFGQGTRLTVV.

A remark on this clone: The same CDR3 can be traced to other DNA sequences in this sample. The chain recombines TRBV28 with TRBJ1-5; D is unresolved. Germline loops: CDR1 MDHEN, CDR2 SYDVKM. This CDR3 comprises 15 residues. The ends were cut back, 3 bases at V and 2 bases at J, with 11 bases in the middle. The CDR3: CASSLSLAGNQPQHF. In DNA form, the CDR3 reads TGTGCCAGCAGTTTGTCCCTGGCCGGCAATCAGCCCCAGCATTTT.